What follows are 30 T cell receptor beta chains derived from one specimen sequenced in a study of blood T cell repertoires in COVID-19. TCRdb's table, derived via immunoSEQ multiplex PCR, lists solely in-frame clones and lacks some. Of 300,000 to 400,000 clones listed, around 87% are singletons. Sequenced input: peripheral blood. The source is a woman aged 60 to 75 with COVID-19, enrolled during active disease.

This chain connects TRBV15 to TRBJ2-7; 8 positions agree with TRBD1. The CDR3 extends over 15 amino acids. Germline-derived CDR1 and CDR2 are LNHNV and YYDKDF (reference sequence). Trimming took 2 bases from V and 0 from J; bases not matched to a gene: 3. For the CDR3, the DNA is TGTGCCACCAGCAGACCGGGACAGGTCTCCTACGAGCAGTACTTC. Its translation: CATSRPGQVSYEQYF.

The gene calls are TRBV7-9 and TRBJ1-6, with 8 positions matching TRBD1. The CDR3 is made up of 17 amino acids. CDR1 and CDR2 from the germline V gene are SEHNR and FQNEAQ (reference sequence). Germline trimming cut 4 bases from V and 3 bases from J; bases unmatched to any gene: 8. Written as DNA, the CDR3 is TGTGCCAGCAGCTCCACAGGACAGGGAGTCTATAATTCACCCCTCCACTTT. Its translation is CASSSTGQGVYNSPLHF.

The rearrangement links TRBV18 to TRBJ2-7; D not resolved. Germline V lookup: CDR1 KGHSH, CDR2 LQKENI. This CDR3 has 11 amino acids. V shed 5 bases and J shed 1 base, with 3 bases lying between them. The CDR3 coding sequence is TGTGCCAGCTCATCGTCCTACGAGCAGTACTTC. Protein product: CASSSSYEQYF.

The chain uses TRBV28 and TRBJ1-4; no reliable D call. The ends were cut back, 7 bases at V and 8 bases at J, with 17 bases in the middle. Germline V CDR1 and CDR2: MDHEN, SYDVKM. The CDR3 covers 14 residues. The CDR3 here is CASTVFGGFEKLFF. The CDR3 region has the DNA TGTGCCAGCACCGTGTTCGGCGGGTTCGAAAAACTGTTTTTT.

This sequence joins TRBV5-1 and TRBJ2-5; 7 bases align to TRBD1. The V and J ends lost 1 base and 2 bases, in that order; junction bases with no gene match: 5. Germline CDR1 SGHRS, CDR2 YFSETQ. This CDR3 has 15 residues. This chain's CDR3 is CASSLTGAMQETQYF. The CDR3 DNA is TGCGCCAGCAGCTTGACAGGGGCTATGCAAGAGACCCAGTACTTC.

The chain has TRBV27 and TRBJ2-5; the match to TRBD2 covers 9 bases. Germline assignment: CDR1 MNHEY and CDR2 SMNVEV (reference sequence). The V and J ends lost 2 bases and 0 bases, in that order; junction bases with no gene match: 13. The CDR3 totals 19 residues. The CDR3 region is CASSLRRISGGEYQETQYF. The CDR3 DNA is TGTGCCAGCAGTTTAAGAAGGATTAGCGGGGGCGAGTACCAAGAGACCCAGTACTTC.

The V and J genes are TRBV3-1 (or the pseudogene TRBV3-2) and TRBJ1-1, with D maybe TRBD1 (6 bases). The CDR3 totals 15 residues. V gave up 3 bases and J gave up 1 base, with 12 bases separating them. CDR1 and CDR2 from the germline V gene are LGHDT and YNNKEL (reference sequence). This CDR3 is CASSQRGGGNTEAFF. The DNA for the CDR3 is TGTGCCAGCAGCCAGAGGGGGGGAGGGAACACTGAAGCTTTCTTT.

J is TRBJ1-5 and V is TRBV5-8; 10 positions agree with TRBD1. This CDR3 region has 15 residues. CDR1 and CDR2 from the germline V gene are SGHTS and YDEGEE. V dropped 4 bases and J dropped 3; count of bases not matched to a gene: 4. The CDR3 loop reads CASSIGQGVNQPQHF. As DNA, the CDR3 is TGTGCCAGCAGCATTGGACAGGGGGTCAATCAGCCCCAGCATTTT.

V usage is TRBV4-1 and J usage is TRBJ2-5, with D possibly TRBD1 on 7 matching bases. V shed 1 base and J shed 5 bases, with 14 bases lying between them. Germline CDR1 is MGHRA and CDR2 is YSYEKL. The CDR3 is made up of 15 amino acids. CDR3 coding DNA: TGCGCCAGCAGCCAAGCAGGGGGGTACCTGGAGACCCAGTACTTC. Protein: CASSQAGGYLETQYF.

Only a few counts were recorded for this clone. The CDR3 reads CASSQIDSANSPLHF. The CDR3 coding sequence is TGCGCCAGCAGCCAGATCGACAGCGCTAATTCACCCCTCCACTTT. The V gene is TRBV4-1, the J gene TRBJ1-6, with a tentative D call TRBD1 (5 bases). V lost 3 bases and J 6 bases, leaving 12 bases between the germline ends. The CDR3 runs to 15 residues. In germline, CDR1 is MGHRA, CDR2 YSYEKL.

The genes are TRBV7-3 and TRBJ2-3; TRBD1 agrees at 7 bases. After removal of 1 base from V and 4 bases from J, the junction contained 2 bases not matched to a gene. The CDR3 consists of 14 residues. Germline CDR1 reads SGHTA; CDR2 reads FQGTGA. As DNA, the CDR3 is TGTGCCAGCAGCTTAAGAGGGGGCTCAGATACGCAGTATTTT. It translates to CASSLRGGSDTQYF.

In its sample, this clone was seen once. The rearrangement links TRBV7-3 to TRBJ2-7, with 8 bases fitting TRBD1. Per germline, CDR1 SGHTA and CDR2 FQGTGA. The length of the CDR3 is 15 residues. Trimming cost V 5 bases and J 3 bases; bases outside gene matches: 9. The CDR3 DNA follows: TGTGCCAGCAGCCCCACCGGACAGGGAGGCTACGAGCAGTACTTC. Translated, it gives CASSPTGQGGYEQYF.

The table lists this clone with many counts. Other DNA sequences in the same sample also yield this CDR3. The genes are TRBV5-1 and TRBJ2-7, with 9 bases identical to TRBD2. Germline V gives CDR1 SGHRS, CDR2 YFSETQ. The CDR3 spans 14 residues. V trimming: 2 bases; J trimming: 0 bases; junction bases outside the gene matches: 0. Here the CDR3 DNA reads TGCGCCAGCAGCTTAGCGGGGGGCTCCTACGAGCAGTACTTC. This codes for CASSLAGGSYEQYF.

This chain connects TRBV27 to TRBJ1-2; D not certain. The length of the CDR3 is 17 residues. Germline V gives CDR1 MNHEY, CDR2 SMNVEV (reference sequence). V lost 2 bases to trimming and J lost 4 bases, with 20 bases between them. CDR3 bases: TGTGCCAGCAGTTTAGCGGCCGACGCCCTTCTAAGCTATGGCTACACCTTC. This codes for CASSLAADALLSYGYTF.

The V and J genes are TRBV18 and TRBJ1-5, with 7 bases fitting TRBD1. Germline V lookup: CDR1 KGHSH, CDR2 LQKENI. Trimming cost V 5 bases and J 3 bases; bases outside gene matches: 10. This CDR3 is built from 16 residues. CDR3 sequence (DNA): TGTGCCAGCTCAGCACAGGGGTCGAATGTCAATCAGCCCCAGCATTTT. This encodes CASSAQGSNVNQPQHF.

The CDR3 spells CSSTVLDRGRGTQYF. DNA of the CDR3: TGCAGCTCGACGGTCTTGGACAGGGGACGAGGTACGCAGTATTTT. The chain uses TRBV29-1 and TRBJ2-3, with 9 bases fitting TRBD1. With 8 bases clipped from V and 8 bases from J, the junction kept 17 bases outside the gene matches. The germline V gene encodes CDR1 SQVTM and CDR2 ANQGSEA. The CDR3 totals 15 residues.

This chain uses TRBV19 with TRBJ2-5; D is possibly TRBD2 (5 bases). CDR3 length equals 13 residues. Germline CDR1 LNHDA, CDR2 SQIVND (reference sequence). V shed 3 bases and J shed 8 bases, with 13 bases lying between them. CDR3 in amino acids: CASSILASGTQYF. The CDR3 DNA reads TGTGCCAGTAGTATCCTCGCCTCGGGAACCCAGTACTTC. Full variable domain (missing parts from reference TRBV19 and TRBJ2-5): DGGITQSPKYLFRKEGQNVTLSCEQNLNHDAMYWYRQDPGQGLRLIYYSQIVNDFQKGDIAEGYSVSREKKESFPLTVTSAQKNPTAFYLCASSILASGTQYFGPGTRLLVL.

The genes are TRBV5-1 and TRBJ1-4; possible D gene TRBD1, 5 bases. The V gene lost 2 bases and the J gene lost 6 bases, with 14 bases spanning the gap. Germline CDR1 and CDR2: SGHRS and YFSETQ. This CDR3 comprises 15 residues. The CDR3 here is CASSFGSGQDEKLFF. CDR3 bases: TGCGCCAGCAGCTTCGGGTCAGGGCAGGATGAAAAACTGTTTTTT.

CDR3 DNA sequence: TGTGCCAGCAGTCGGACAGCTAGCTCCTACGAGCAGTACTTC. Encoded protein: CASSRTASSYEQYF. The V and J genes are TRBV6-5 and TRBJ2-7; maybe TRBD1 (6 bases). The CDR3 spans 14 residues. V gave up 5 bases and J gave up 0 bases, with 11 bases separating them. Germline CDR1 and CDR2: MNHEY and SVGAGI.

The chain links TRBV2 to TRBJ1-5, with D uncertain. This CDR3 is built from 14 residues. Trimming removed 3 bases at V and 1 base at J, with 7 bases between. The germline V gene encodes CDR1 SNHLY and CDR2 FYNNEI. The CDR3 loop reads CASSDLESNQPQHF. CDR3 bases: TGTGCCAGCAGTGACTTAGAAAGCAATCAGCCCCAGCATTTT.

The chain carries TRBV4-1 and TRBJ2-3; 13 positions agree with TRBD2. V shed 2 bases, J shed 5 bases, and the junction held 4 bases outside the gene matches. The CDR3 length is 16 residues. From germline, CDR1 is MGHRA and CDR2 YSYEKL. CDR3 loop: CASSQSGLAGKDTQYF. CDR3 nucleotide sequence: TGCGCCAGCAGCCAATCGGGACTAGCGGGGAAAGATACGCAGTATTTT.

This clone was recorded once. The chain employs TRBV18 and TRBJ1-4, with 7 bases lining up with TRBD1. CDR3 length: 16 amino acids. Losses at the gene ends were 3 bases for V and 0 bases for J; bases not matched to a gene: 4. Germline V CDR1 and CDR2: KGHSH, LQKENI. Here the CDR3 reads CASSPWTGATNEKLFF. The CDR3 DNA sequence: TGTGCCAGCTCACCGTGGACAGGAGCAACTAATGAAAAACTGTTTTTT.

The genes are TRBV14 and TRBJ1-1; 9 bases fit TRBD1. V gave up 4 bases and J gave up 3 bases; unmatched junction bases: 6. In germline, CDR1 is SGHDN, CDR2 FVKESK. This CDR3 comprises 15 residues. Here the CDR3 reads CASSRDRVVDTEAFF. In DNA, the CDR3 is TGTGCCAGCAGCCGGGACAGGGTAGTAGACACTGAAGCTTTCTTT.

This rearrangement joins TRBV6-5 to TRBJ2-5; D is perhaps TRBD2 (5 bases). The CDR3 runs to 11 residues. Germline assignment: CDR1 MNHEY and CDR2 SVGAGI. V was pared by 6 bases and J by 5 bases, with 7 bases between. The CDR3 nucleotides read TGTGCCAGCAGGACGGGGGAGACCCAGTACTTC. Its protein product is CASRTGETQYF.

This clone appeared a single time. The rearrangement links TRBV3-1 (or the pseudogene TRBV3-2) to TRBJ2-1; D gene unclear. Germline CDR1 LGHDT, CDR2 YNNKEL (reference sequence). Between the trimmed V and J ends, which lost 1 base and 10 bases, there was a span of 8 bases. This CDR3 comprises 12 residues. CDR3 sequence (DNA): TGTGCCAGCAGCCAAGGGGTGACAGAGCAGTTCTTC. Its protein product is CASSQGVTEQFF.

This clone was found once. The rearrangement links TRBV7-9 to TRBJ2-5, with D unclear. The V end was cut by 0 bases, the J end by 5 bases, with 13 bases between. The CDR3 loop spans 15 amino acids. CDR1 is SEHNR and CDR2 is FQNEAQ in the germline V gene (reference sequence). CDR3 in DNA: TGTGCCAGCAGCTTAGCGGTCGCGACGGGTGAGACCCAGTACTTC. Its translation is CASSLAVATGETQYF.

V and J are TRBV18 and TRBJ1-1; 7 nucleotides agree with TRBD1. The ends lost 4 bases at V and 7 bases at J; junction bases unmatched: 6. CDR1 KGHSH and CDR2 LQKENI come from the germline V gene. CDR3 length: 13 amino acids. CDR3 DNA sequence: TGTGCCAGCTCACTTGGGACAGCCTTTGAAGCTTTCTTT. Amino acids: CASSLGTAFEAFF.

This clone was found once. V gene TRBV18 combines with J gene TRBJ2-2; 10 bases map to TRBD2. CDR1 is KGHSH, CDR2 LQKENI, per germline. This CDR3 is 14 amino acids long. The junction had 1 base not matched to a gene; V was cut back by 5 bases and J by 4 bases. The CDR3 nucleotides are TGTGCCAGCTCAGGACTAGCGGCCACCGGGGAGCTGTTTTTT. Encoded protein: CASSGLAATGELFF.

The chain has TRBV5-1 and TRBJ1-6; D is uncertain. Trimming pared 4 bases from V and 8 bases from J, leaving 16 bases between. This CDR3 spans 15 amino acids. The V gene's germline CDR1 is SGHRS and CDR2 YFSETQ. CDR3 amino acids: CASSPGGYGDSPLHF. CDR3 sequence (DNA): TGCGCCAGCAGCCCGGGTGGATACGGGGATTCACCCCTCCACTTT.

The gene calls are TRBV25-1 and TRBJ1-4; 8 bases are a match to TRBD1. The CDR3 length is 15 residues. The V gene's germline CDR1 is MGHDK and CDR2 SYGVNS. Germline trimming cut 8 bases from V and 7 bases from J; bases unmatched to any gene: 12. The CDR3 DNA is TGTGCCAGCCAAACTTCCAGGGGGCGCGTTGAAAAACTGTTTTTT. It translates to CASQTSRGRVEKLFF.